This T cell receptor (beta chain) comes out of a study of shared clonotypes between healthy human individuals. Study summary: Three plates were used per donor for CD4 naive, three for CD4 memory, two for CD8 naive and one for CD8 memory. Broader study findings: Relative to clonotypes present in all four donors, those not shared had lower generation probabilities.

Donors were Caucasian adults residing in Nashville, Tennessee, USA. This clone was seen a handful of times. Its antigen is not identified. Produced via immunoSEQ multiplex PCR; TCRdb's table is partial and in-frame only. Of some 1.1 million clones listed, roughly 80% were seen once; the top ten hold roughly 0.82%. Sequenced: memory CD4+ T cells from PBMCs. As to subset: CD45RA-negative fraction. The clonotype comes from a young man in good health. Some clones in this sample may be carry-over from other donors' samples.

The CDR3 nucleotides are TGTGCCAGCAGTTTCCGATCGATCGGACAGGGCTATGGCTACACCTTC. This encodes CASSFRSIGQGYGYTF. The V call is TRBV27, the J call TRBJ1-2, with 8 bases aligning to TRBD1. V lost 3 bases and J lost 4; bases outside the gene matches: 10. The germline V gene encodes CDR1 MNHEY and CDR2 SMNVEV (reference sequence). CDR3 length: 16 amino acids.